This passage covers 27 T cell receptor beta chains from one sample sequenced in a study of T cell repertoires in cytomegalovirus infection. Their antigens remain unidentified. TCRdb reprocessed the reads via MiXCR and lists one record per CDR3 protein. The sample consists of tens of thousands of distinct CDR3 sequences, roughly 20% of them appearing once. This specimen consisted of CD8+ T cells from cultured PBMCs, obtained from culture after CMV antigen stimulation. All receptors derive from a human donor in good health (CMV status not recorded). Some clones in this sample may be carry-over from other donors' samples.

The chain links TRBV6-2 or TRBV6-3 to TRBJ2-3; D gene uncertain. Trimming stripped 5 bases from V and 2 bases from J, with 11 bases between. The CDR3 is made up of 14 amino acids. Germline V gene lookup returns CDR1 MNHEY and CDR2 SVGEGT. CDR3 coding DNA: TGTGCCAGCAGTAGGACCTTCTACACAGATACGCAGTATTTT. It translates to CASSRTFYTDTQYF.

The sample holds a few counts of this clonotype. The J gene is TRBJ2-7, the V gene TRBV6-2 or TRBV6-3; 7 nucleotides align to TRBD1. The germline gives CDR1 MNHEY, CDR2 SVGEGT. This CDR3 comprises 12 residues. The junction had 0 bases not matched to a gene; V was cut back by 4 bases and J by 3 bases. The CDR3 DNA reads TGTGCCAGCAGTTGGGACAGCTACGAGCAGTACTTC. Its translation is CASSWDSYEQYF.

V gene TRBV7-2 combines with J gene TRBJ2-1; a weak D match, TRBD1 (6 bases). The CDR3 has 15 residues. The V end lost 7 bases, the J end lost 4 bases, and 17 bases lay between the germline ends. The V gene's germline CDR1 is SGHTA and CDR2 FQGNSA. The CDR3 DNA reads as TGTGCCAGCACCCCCTACCCAGGGACATACAATGAGCAGTTCTTC. It encodes CASTPYPGTYNEQFF. Supplemented by reference TRBV7-2 and TRBJ2-1, the full variable domain reads GAGVSQSPSNKVTEKGKDVELRCDPISGHTALYWYRQSLGQGLEFLIYFQGNSAPDKSGLPSDRFSAERTGGSVSTLTIQRTQQEDSAVYLCASTPYPGTYNEQFFGPGTRLTVL.

This chain connects TRBV11-2 to TRBJ2-1; D may be TRBD2 (5 bases). CDR1 is SGHAT and CDR2 is FQNNGV in the germline V gene. The CDR3 has 12 amino acids. V shed 5 bases and J shed 14 bases, with 16 bases lying between them. The CDR3 here is CASSPGGWGEFF. CDR3 bases: TGTGCCAGCAGCCCAGGCGGGTGGGGAGAGTTCTTC.

This chain links TRBV12-3 or TRBV12-4 with TRBJ1-5; maybe TRBD1 (5 bases). V gave up 6 bases and J gave up 4 bases, with 13 bases separating them. This CDR3 is 14 amino acids long. CDR3 sequence reads: CASSPDAGNQPQHF. CDR3 in DNA: TGTGCCAGCAGCCCTGACGCAGGGAATCAGCCCCAGCATTTT.

The CDR3 bases are TGTGCCAGCAGCGTCCCGGGACTAGGCTACGAGCAGTACTTC. This translates into CASSVPGLGYEQYF. The V and J genes are TRBV9 and TRBJ2-7; 8 bases map to TRBD2. V was pared by 2 bases and J by 3 bases, with 4 bases of the junction left unmatched. The CDR3 has 14 amino acids. Germline V CDR1 and CDR2: SGDLS, YYNGEE.

The chain employs TRBV28 and TRBJ1-1, with D possibly TRBD1 on 5 matching bases. This CDR3 has 14 amino acids. The germline gives CDR1 MDHEN, CDR2 SYDVKM. Trimming removed 3 bases from V and 1 base from J, with 9 bases in between. The CDR3 DNA is TGTGCCAGCAGTTTTCCGGGACCGAACACTGAAGCTTTCTTT. This translates into CASSFPGPNTEAFF. Supplemented by reference TRBV28 and TRBJ1-1, the full variable domain reads DVKVTQSSRYLVKRTGEKVFLECVQDMDHENMFWYRQDPGLGLRLIYFSYDVKMKEKGDIPEGYSVSREKKERFSLILESASTNQTSMYLCASSFPGPNTEAFFGQGTRLTVV.

This CDR3 is CASSFSITGELFF. The CDR3 nucleotides read TGTGCCAGCAGTTTTTCCATCACCGGGGAGCTGTTTTTT. J is TRBJ2-2 and V is TRBV27; no clear D gene. This CDR3 region has 13 residues. Germline V gives CDR1 MNHEY, CDR2 SMNVEV (reference sequence). V lost 3 bases to trimming and J lost 4 bases, with 6 bases between them.

In its sample, this clonotype was seen a few times. The V gene is TRBV27, the J gene TRBJ2-4; 7 bases fit TRBD1. J lost 6 bases, V lost 4 bases, and 9 bases had no gene match. The CDR3 totals 15 residues. CDR1 is MNHEY, CDR2 SMNVEV, per germline (reference sequence). Written as DNA, the CDR3 is TGTGCCAGCAGTTCCCCCGGGACAGTAACAAACATTCAGTACTTC. Translated: CASSSPGTVTNIQYF.

The chain uses TRBV12-3 or TRBV12-4 and TRBJ1-1, with no clear D. With 7 bases removed from V and 4 bases from J, the gap between germline ends came to 10 bases. The CDR3 loop spans 12 amino acids. CDR3: CASTPQGTEAFF. In DNA form, the CDR3 reads TGTGCCAGCACCCCGCAAGGCACTGAAGCTTTCTTT.

This clonotype was seen only a few times. The chain recombines TRBV29-1 with TRBJ1-1; no firm D call. CDR3 size: 11 residues. The V gene's germline CDR1 is SQVTM and CDR2 ANQGSEA. V shed 4 bases and J shed 8 bases, with 11 bases lying between them. The CDR3 loop is CSVAVAAEAFF. CDR3 nucleotides: TGCAGCGTTGCCGTGGCAGCCGAAGCTTTCTTT.

Here the CDR3 DNA reads TGTGCCTGGAGTGTAGCAGGGAACACTGAAGCTTTCTTT. Protein product: CAWSVAGNTEAFF. The J gene is TRBJ1-1, the V gene TRBV30; D not resolved. Germline values: CDR1 GTSNPN, CDR2 SVGIG (reference sequence). V dropped 0 bases and J dropped 1 base, with 6 bases sitting between them. This CDR3 comprises 13 residues.

The gene calls are TRBV27 and TRBJ1-1; D remains ambiguous. This CDR3 is 11 amino acids long. Trimming cost V 8 bases and J 4 bases, with 8 bases left between them. Germline CDR1 and CDR2: MNHEY and SMNVEV (reference sequence). The CDR3 region has the DNA TGTGCCAGCCGGGTACCCACTGAAGCTTTCTTT. It codes for CASRVPTEAFF.

This clonotype was observed a few times. The J gene is TRBJ2-7, the V gene TRBV24-1; D call uncertain. This CDR3 is 13 amino acids long. Germline assignment: CDR1 KGHDR and CDR2 SFDVKD. V lost 2 bases, J lost 1 base, and 5 bases lay in between. CDR3 loop: CATSDSGSYEQYF. CDR3 in DNA: TGTGCCACCAGTGATTCCGGATCCTACGAGCAGTACTTC.

The V gene is TRBV28, the J gene TRBJ2-7; 10 bases are shared with TRBD1. This CDR3 has 15 amino acids. Germline V gene lookup returns CDR1 MDHEN and CDR2 SYDVKM. The ends lost 7 bases at V and 4 bases at J; junction bases unmatched: 10. DNA of the CDR3: TGTGCCAGCACCATGGGACAGGGGAGTGGGTACGAGCAGTACTTC. Translation: CASTMGQGSGYEQYF.

The sample holds a few counts of this clonotype. This chain uses TRBV7-9 with TRBJ1-2; 8 nucleotides align to TRBD1. This CDR3 has 15 residues. The V gene end was trimmed by 5 bases and the J gene end by 3 bases; junction bases not matched to a gene: 8. From germline, CDR1 is SEHNR and CDR2 FQNEAQ (reference sequence). In nucleotides, the CDR3 is TGTGCCAGCAGCCCATCAGGGGGCGTAGACTATGGCTACACCTTC. It encodes CASSPSGGVDYGYTF. Full variable domain (rest looked up from reference TRBV7-9 and TRBJ1-2): DTGVSQNPRHKITKRGQNVTFRCDPISEHNRLYWYRQTLGQGPEFLTYFQNEAQLEKSRLLSDRFSAERPKGSFSTLEIQRTEQGDSAMYLCASSPSGGVDYGYTFGSGTRLTVV.

This clonotype turned up a few times. A much bigger clone sits one base away, suggesting this may be a read error. The V call is TRBV6-2 or TRBV6-3, the J call TRBJ2-7; D gene unclear. The length of the CDR3 is 11 residues. Trimming cost V 5 bases and J 3 bases, with 5 bases left between them. The germline V gene has CDR1 MNHEY and CDR2 SVGEGT. The CDR3 here is CASSGNYEQYF. The CDR3 DNA is TGTGCCAGCAGTGGGAACTACGAGCAGTACTTC.

The table lists this clonotype with many counts. The chain's CDR3 is CASSPDRVREAFF. CDR3 DNA sequence: TGTGCCAGCAGCCCGGACAGGGTCCGTGAAGCTTTCTTT. The rearrangement links TRBV7-2 to TRBJ1-1, with 8 bases aligning to TRBD1. This CDR3 has 13 residues. Germline lookup yields CDR1 SGHTA and CDR2 FQGNSA. V gave up 5 bases and J gave up 7 bases; unmatched junction bases: 6.

The table lists this clonotype with a few counts. The chain uses TRBV7-2 and TRBJ2-1, with 7 bases matching TRBD1. J gave up 8 bases and V 4 bases, and 14 bases lay outside the gene matches. Germline CDR1 is SGHTA and CDR2 is FQGNSA. CDR3 size: 16 residues. CDR3 coding DNA: TGTGCCAGCAGCTACGTATATCGGGACAGCGTCCATGAGCAGTTCTTC. It yields the protein CASSYVYRDSVHEQFF.

The J gene is TRBJ2-3, the V gene TRBV7-6; 9 bases agree with TRBD2. Germline trimming cut 1 base from V and 5 bases from J; bases unmatched to any gene: 7. The CDR3 length is 16 residues. CDR1 is SGHVS and CDR2 is FNYEAQ in the germline V gene. Here the CDR3 reads CASSLEAGGSQDTQYF. The CDR3 bases are TGTGCCAGCAGCTTAGAGGCGGGAGGGTCCCAAGATACGCAGTATTTT. Using reference TRBV7-6 and TRBJ2-3 for the parts outside the CDR3, the full variable domain is GAGVSQSPRYKVTKRGQDVALRCDPISGHVSLYWYRQALGQGPEFLTYFNYEAQQDKSGLPNDRFSAERPEGSISTLTIQRTEQRDSAMYRCASSLEAGGSQDTQYFGPGTRLTVL.

This clonotype appeared a few times. The V gene is TRBV10-2, the J gene TRBJ2-4; TRBD1 agrees at 11 bases. V lost 6 bases, J lost 4 bases, and 11 bases stayed unmatched. The CDR3 has 17 residues. CDR1 is WSHSY, CDR2 SAAADI, per germline. CDR3 coding DNA: TGCGCCAGCAGCCAGCCTATGGACAGGGGGCCGAAAAACATTCAGTACTTC. It is translated as CASSQPMDRGPKNIQYF.

This clonotype was detected a few times. V usage is TRBV7-9 and J usage is TRBJ1-1; D call uncertain. Germline CDR1 and CDR2: SEHNR and FQNEAQ (reference sequence). Trimming stripped 4 bases from V and 5 bases from J, with 11 bases between. CDR3 length: 13 residues. CDR3 sequence: CASSWAGGTEAFF. CDR3 nucleotides: TGTGCCAGCAGCTGGGCCGGAGGTACTGAAGCTTTCTTT.

This chain connects TRBV5-6 to TRBJ2-1; maybe TRBD1 (5 bases). The germline gives CDR1 SGHDT, CDR2 YYEEEE. The CDR3 spans 15 residues. V was trimmed by 4 bases and J by 4 bases, leaving 15 bases between them. CDR3 loop: CASSLAGAFYNEQFF. The CDR3 nucleotides are TGTGCCAGCAGCCTGGCTGGGGCTTTTTACAATGAGCAGTTCTTC.

This clonotype was found a few times. CDR3 DNA sequence: TGTGCCAGCAGCTTCAGGTTACTAAAAAACACTGAAGCTTTCTTT. Encoded protein: CASSFRLLKNTEAFF. The chain employs TRBV7-2 and TRBJ1-1; D ambiguous. V was pared by 3 bases and J by 2 bases, with 13 bases between. The CDR3 runs 15 residues. From germline, CDR1 is SGHTA and CDR2 FQGNSA.

This sequence joins TRBV7-6 and TRBJ2-7; D is perhaps TRBD1 (6 bases). Germline assignment: CDR1 SGHVS and CDR2 FNYEAQ. V was cut by 0 bases and J by 2 bases, with 8 bases left in between. The length of the CDR3 is 14 residues. CDR3 sequence reads: CASSLAGQPYEQYF. CDR3 coding DNA: TGTGCCAGCAGCTTAGCAGGACAGCCCTACGAGCAGTACTTC.

This clonotype has only a few counts. This chain joins TRBV9 and TRBJ1-1; D unclear. The CDR3 contains 14 residues. CDR1 is SGDLS and CDR2 is YYNGEE in the germline V gene. V dropped 4 bases and J dropped 1 base, with 11 bases sitting between them. The CDR3 sequence is CASSLGTTNTEAFF. CDR3 nucleotides: TGTGCCAGCAGCCTGGGCACGACGAACACTGAAGCTTTCTTT.

There are a few counts of this clonotype. The rearrangement uses TRBV7-9 and TRBJ2-7; 7 bases agree with TRBD1. The germline gives CDR1 SEHNR, CDR2 FQNEAQ (reference sequence). The V gene end was trimmed by 2 bases and the J gene end by 3 bases; junction bases not matched to a gene: 4. The CDR3 loop spans 14 amino acids. The CDR3 reads CASSLPGQSYEQYF. CDR3 nucleotides: TGTGCCAGCAGCTTACCGGGACAGAGCTACGAGCAGTACTTC.